A selection of T cell receptor beta chains follows, all from one sample in a study of T-cell memory formation after mild COVID-19. MiXCR, applied by TCRdb to the 5' RACE reads, yields one record per CDR3 protein. This table holds approximately 400,000 distinct CDR3 sequences, about 24% found once. The source material was PBMCs or a T cell subset sorted from them (not recorded which). The receptors were sampled from an adult woman who had mild COVID-19 (a few samples of this study predate the infection). Cell type and time point are not known. Each CDR3 is given with its conserved first and last residue. The order of the fields is V gene, J gene, CDR3 protein.

TRBV5-1	TRBJ1-4	CASSYPGTGEEKLFF
TRBV7-2	TRBJ1-5	CASSLRSGRDQPQHF
TRBV6-2/TRBV6-3	TRBJ2-3	CASRLIITDTQYF
TRBV19	TRBJ2-7	CASSMEARYEQYF
TRBV4-2	TRBJ2-1	CASSQEIRLAAEQFF
TRBV7-6	TRBJ2-3	CASSLRLETDTQYF
TRBV19	TRBJ1-1	CASSTGLNTEAFF
TRBV7-9	TRBJ1-2	CASSLDGGGGPNGYTF
TRBV20-1	TRBJ1-5	CSARVPGVSNQPQHF
TRBV7-6	TRBJ2-1	CASSLAPPSGSYNEQFF
TRBV24-1	TRBJ2-2	CATERGGFGTGELFF
TRBV6-6	TRBJ2-2	CARRDGNTGELFF
TRBV11-2	TRBJ1-2	CASSQQGPLGYTF
TRBV29-1	TRBJ2-7	CSVGTQGYEQYF
TRBV12-3/TRBV12-4	TRBJ2-1	CASSFVASGREGQFF
TRBV10-2	TRBJ2-5	CASRDPNQETQYF
TRBV30	TRBJ1-1	CAWTGGRGTEAFF
TRBV3-1	TRBJ1-1	CASSLGQGVTEAFF
TRBV20-1	TRBJ1-5	CSARGPNQPQHF
TRBV7-2	TRBJ2-5	CASSLHGKETQYF
TRBV5-6	TRBJ2-7	CASSLVTWDRLNSYEQYF
TRBV4-2	TRBJ2-5	CASSQVGAGPETQYF
TRBV7-3	TRBJ2-7	CASSLLAESSYEQYF
TRBV24-1	TRBJ2-7	CATSDKGARYEQYF
TRBV6-6	TRBJ2-7	CASTEALAGGPREQYF
TRBV9	TRBJ2-7	CASSSRGAGASYEQYF
TRBV7-9	TRBJ2-7	CASGRLAGESYEQYF
TRBV7-2	TRBJ2-7	CASSLASGREYEQYF
TRBV15	TRBJ2-2	CATGVGGSDTGELFF
TRBV10-3	TRBJ2-1	CAIRGDNEQFF
TRBV5-1	TRBJ1-5	CASSLAGPGPNQPQHF
TRBV12-3/TRBV12-4	TRBJ2-5	CASSTGQGVETQYF
TRBV11-3	TRBJ2-1	CASSYLGEQFF
TRBV18	TRBJ2-7	CASSPRTPRSYEQYF
TRBV12-3/TRBV12-4	TRBJ1-2	CASSSTRTRGLNYGYTF
TRBV24-1	TRBJ1-2	CATSDFPRQTGYTF
TRBV18	TRBJ2-7	CASSPGTESSYEQYF
TRBV12-3/TRBV12-4	TRBJ2-7	CASSLWESAYEQYF
TRBV6-6	TRBJ2-1	CASSQNPGLAGWDEQFF
TRBV7-2	TRBJ1-1	CASSSRTGITEAFF
TRBV12-3/TRBV12-4	TRBJ1-2	CASSREGTANYGYTF
TRBV10-3	TRBJ1-2	CAISESSNNYGYTF
TRBV6-5	TRBJ2-1	CASSYYPERGGGVVQFF
TRBV3-1	TRBJ1-6	CASSGVSPLHF
TRBV29-1	TRBJ2-7	CSVSAGQGYSYEQYF
TRBV10-3	TRBJ2-2	CAIKGSGSAGELFF
TRBV12-3/TRBV12-4	TRBJ1-1	CASSLRSENTEAFF
TRBV30	TRBJ1-5	CAWSQTGAHRSQPQHF
TRBV18	TRBJ1-3	CASSPGQVFSGNTIYF
TRBV7-9	TRBJ2-7	CASSLATEQYF